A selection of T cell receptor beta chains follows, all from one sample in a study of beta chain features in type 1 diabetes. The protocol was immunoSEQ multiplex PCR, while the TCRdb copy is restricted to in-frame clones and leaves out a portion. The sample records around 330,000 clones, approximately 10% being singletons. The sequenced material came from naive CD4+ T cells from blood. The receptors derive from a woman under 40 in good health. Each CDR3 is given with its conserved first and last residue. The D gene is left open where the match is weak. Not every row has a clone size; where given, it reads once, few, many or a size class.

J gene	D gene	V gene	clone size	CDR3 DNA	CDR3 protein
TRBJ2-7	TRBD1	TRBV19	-	TGTGCCAGTAGTGGTTGGGGCGGACAGGGCCTCTACGAGCAGTACTTC	CASSGWGGQGLYEQYF
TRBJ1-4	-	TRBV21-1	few	TGTGCCAGCAGCAAAGGGACATCTGAAAAACTGTTTTTT	CASSKGTSEKLFF
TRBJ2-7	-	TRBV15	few	TGTGCCACCAGCAGAGACCCCCGCGGGGGCAGCGAGCAGTACTTC	CATSRDPRGGSEQYF
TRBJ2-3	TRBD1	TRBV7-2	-	TGTGCCAGCAGCTTAGGGATACGGCAGGGGGCAGATACGCAGTATTTT	CASSLGIRQGADTQYF
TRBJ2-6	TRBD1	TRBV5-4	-	TGTGCCAGCAGCCAAGTCCCGGGACAGGGGGCTGGGGCCAACGTCCTGACTTTC	CASSQVPGQGAGANVLTF
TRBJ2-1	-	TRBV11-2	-	TGTGCCAGCAGCCTAATAGGGGGGGGCTACAATGAGCAGTTCTTC	CASSLIGGGYNEQFF
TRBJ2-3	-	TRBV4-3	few	TGCGCCAGCAGCCACGGACTGGGCCGTCGCTCCACAGATACGCAGTATTTT	CASSHGLGRRSTDTQYF
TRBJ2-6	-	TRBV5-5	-	TGTGCCAGCAGCACTGGACAGATGAGCTCTGGGGCCAACGTCCTGACTTTC	CASSTGQMSSGANVLTF
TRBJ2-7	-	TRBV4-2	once	TGTGCCAGCAGCCAAGCAGGGGGAGGCTCCTACGAGCAGTACTTC	CASSQAGGGSYEQYF
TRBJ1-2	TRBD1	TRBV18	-	TGTGCCAGCTCACCAACAGGGGCTTCCTATGGCTACACCTTC	CASSPTGASYGYTF
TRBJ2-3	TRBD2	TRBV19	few	TGTGCCAGTAGTATTTCTGCAGCGGGGGGTACAGATACGCAGTATTTT	CASSISAAGGTDTQYF
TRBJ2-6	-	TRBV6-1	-	TGTGCCAGCAGTGGCTACGTTTCTTCTGGGGCCAACGTCCTGACTTTC	CASSGYVSSGANVLTF
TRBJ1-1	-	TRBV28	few	TGTGCCAGCAGTTATGAAGACAGGCCCCTCGCAGCTTTCTTT	CASSYEDRPLAAFF
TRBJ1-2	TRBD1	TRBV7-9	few	TGTGCCAGCAGCACCCGGACAGGGGACTATGGCTACACCTTC	CASSTRTGDYGYTF
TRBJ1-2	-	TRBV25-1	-	TGTGCCAGCAGTCAAACAGGGATTAACTATGGCTACACCTTC	CASSQTGINYGYTF
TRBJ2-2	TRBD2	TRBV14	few	TGTGCCAGCAGCCATCTCCCGGGAGGGCCGACCACCGGGGAGCTGTTTTTT	CASSHLPGGPTTGELFF
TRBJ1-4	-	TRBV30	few	TGTGCCTGGAGCACAGGGACGAATGAAAAACTGTTTTTT	CAWSTGTNEKLFF
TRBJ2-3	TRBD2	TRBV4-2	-	TGTGCCAGCAGCCAAGGACTAGCGGGACGCACAGATACGCAGTATTTT	CASSQGLAGRTDTQYF
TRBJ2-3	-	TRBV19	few	TGTGCCAGTACGGGCTCGAGAGGGACGCAGTATTTT	CASTGSRGTQYF
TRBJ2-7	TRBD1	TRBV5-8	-	TGTGCCAGCAGCAAGGACAGGGCCTACGAGCAGTACTTC	CASSKDRAYEQYF
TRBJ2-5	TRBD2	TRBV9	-	TGTGCCAGCAGCGTAGCTAACCCAGCGGGACGGGAGACCCAGTACTTC	CASSVANPAGRETQYF
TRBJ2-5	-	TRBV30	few	TGTGCCTGGAGTCTCAAGACAGCTGAGCAAGAGACCCAGTACTTC	CAWSLKTAEQETQYF
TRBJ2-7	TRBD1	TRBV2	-	TGTGCCAGTTCGGGACAGATATACGAGCAGTACTTC	CASSGQIYEQYF
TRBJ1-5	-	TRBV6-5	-	TGTGCCAGCAGTACAGGGATGATGCCCCAGCATTTT	CASSTGMMPQHF
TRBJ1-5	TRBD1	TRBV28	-	TGTGCCAGCAGTTTTCGGGACAGGGGCTGGGGGGGCAATCAGCCCCAGCATTTT	CASSFRDRGWGGNQPQHF
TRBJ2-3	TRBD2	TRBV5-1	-	TGCGCCAGCAGAATGAGAAAAGGCGGGAGCTCCACAGATACGCAGTATTTT	CASRMRKGGSSTDTQYF
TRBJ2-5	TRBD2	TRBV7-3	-	TGTGCCAGCAGCTTAACGGCTATCGGGGGGGCAGAGACCCAGTACTTC	CASSLTAIGGAETQYF
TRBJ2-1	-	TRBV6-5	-	TGTGCCAGCAGTTACTCGACGCGGAGCTCCTACAATGAGCAGTTCTTC	CASSYSTRSSYNEQFF
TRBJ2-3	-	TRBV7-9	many	TGTGCCAGCAGCTCCGCTAGCGCCGAGGCAGATACGCAGTATTTT	CASSSASAEADTQYF
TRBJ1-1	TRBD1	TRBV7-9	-	TGTGCCAGCAGCTTAGCCCGTGGGGACAGGGGCGGGGAAGCTTTCTTT	CASSLARGDRGGEAFF
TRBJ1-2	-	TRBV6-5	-	TGTGCCAGCAGCAACCGACAGGCCTTCTATGGCTACACCTTC	CASSNRQAFYGYTF
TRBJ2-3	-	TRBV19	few	TGTGCCAGTAGCCTGAGGGTATTCAACACAGATACGCAGTATTTT	CASSLRVFNTDTQYF
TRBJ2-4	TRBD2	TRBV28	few	TGTGCCAGCAATTCCGGGAGGGAGACCATTCAGTACTTC	CASNSGRETIQYF
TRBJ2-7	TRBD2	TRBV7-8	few	TGTGCCAGCAGCGCACCGACTAGCGGGAGTGGCGAGCAGTACTTC	CASSAPTSGSGEQYF
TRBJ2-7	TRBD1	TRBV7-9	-	TGTGCCAGCAGCGGGCCGGGACAGACTTACGAGCAGTACTTC	CASSGPGQTYEQYF
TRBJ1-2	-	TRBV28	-	TGTGCCAGCAGTGTCCAGGAGGCGTATGGCTACACCTTC	CASSVQEAYGYTF
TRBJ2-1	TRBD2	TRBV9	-	TGTGCCAGCAGCGTAGCGGGCCCGGGACTAGCCGCTCCTGAGCAGTTCTTC	CASSVAGPGLAAPEQFF
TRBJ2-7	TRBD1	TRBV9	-	TGTGCCAGCAGCGTCGGGACAGGGGGGGTCTACGAGCAGTACTTC	CASSVGTGGVYEQYF
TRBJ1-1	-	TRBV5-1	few	TGCGCCAGCAGCTTGGGACAGGAACCCGCGGACACTGAAGCTTTCTTT	CASSLGQEPADTEAFF
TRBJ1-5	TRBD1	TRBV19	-	TGTGCCAGTAGTCAGGGGGCCGGCAATCAGCCCCAGCATTTT	CASSQGAGNQPQHF
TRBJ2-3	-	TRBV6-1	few	TGTGCCAGCAGTGAAGCGCTTCCGGGATGGACAGATACGCAGTATTTT	CASSEALPGWTDTQYF
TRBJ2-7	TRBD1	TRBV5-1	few	TGCGCCAGCAGCGAGACAGGGGACTCCTACGAGCAGTACTTC	CASSETGDSYEQYF
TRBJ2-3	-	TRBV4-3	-	TGCGCCAGCAGCCAAGAGACAGTTAGCACAGATACGCAGTATTTT	CASSQETVSTDTQYF
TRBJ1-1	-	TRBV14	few	TGTGCCGTCCCGGTGTCGGAGGGTGAAGCTTTCTTT	CAVPVSEGEAFF
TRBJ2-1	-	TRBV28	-	TGTGCCAGCAGTTCGGGAGAGCTGGGTAATGAGCAGTTCTTC	CASSSGELGNEQFF
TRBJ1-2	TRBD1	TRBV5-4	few	TGTGCCAGCAGCGAGACAGGGGGCAACTATGGCTACACCTTC	CASSETGGNYGYTF
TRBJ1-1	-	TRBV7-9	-	TGTGCCAGCACCCAGTTGGGGGCCAGGACTGAAGCTTTCTTT	CASTQLGARTEAFF